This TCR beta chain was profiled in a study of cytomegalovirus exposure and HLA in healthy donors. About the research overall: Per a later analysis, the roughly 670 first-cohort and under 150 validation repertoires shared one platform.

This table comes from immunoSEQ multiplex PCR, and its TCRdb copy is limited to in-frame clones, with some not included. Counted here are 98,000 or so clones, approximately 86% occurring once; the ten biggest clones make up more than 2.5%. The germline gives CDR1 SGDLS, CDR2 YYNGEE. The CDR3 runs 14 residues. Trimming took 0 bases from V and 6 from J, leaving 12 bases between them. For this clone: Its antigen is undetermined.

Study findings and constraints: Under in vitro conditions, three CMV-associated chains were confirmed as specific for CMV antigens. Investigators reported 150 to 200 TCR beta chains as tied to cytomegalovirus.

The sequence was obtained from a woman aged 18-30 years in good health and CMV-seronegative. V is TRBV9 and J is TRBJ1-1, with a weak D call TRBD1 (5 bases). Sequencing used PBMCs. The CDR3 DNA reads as TGTGCCAGCAGCGTAGCTTCGGGGGTCGCTGAAGCTTTCTTT. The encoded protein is CASSVASGVAEAFF.